A single sample gave rise to the 14 T cell receptor beta chains below, sequenced in a study of T-cell memory formation after mild COVID-19. TCRdb ran MiXCR on the 5' RACE reads and lists one entry per CDR3 protein. This repertoire shows a few hundred thousand distinct CDR3 sequences, about a fifth found once; its top ten account for about 8.4%. Sequencing was done on a sample of PBMCs or a T cell subset sorted from them (not recorded which). The receptors shown here come from an adult woman who had mild COVID-19 (a few samples of this study predate the infection). Cell type and time point are not known.

The table lists this clonotype with a few counts. This chain joins TRBV7-9 and TRBJ2-7, with 8 bases lining up with TRBD1. V lost 7 bases to trimming and J lost 5 bases; unmatched junction nucleotides: 16. Looked up from germline, CDR1 is SEHNR and CDR2 is FQNEAQ (reference sequence). The CDR3 is made up of 16 amino acids. The CDR3: CASIPGTGLPSDEQYF. The DNA of the CDR3 is TGTGCCAGCATCCCGGGGACAGGACTCCCGTCCGACGAGCAGTACTTC.

The V call is TRBV20-1, the J call TRBJ1-5, with 10 positions matching TRBD1. The length of the CDR3 is 14 residues. From germline, CDR1 is DFQATT and CDR2 SNEGSKA (reference sequence). V lost 5 bases to trimming and J lost 2 bases; unmatched junction nucleotides: 3. CDR3 coding DNA: TGCAGTGCTGCCGGGACAGGGGGCAATCAGCCCCAGCATTTT. It translates to CSAAGTGGNQPQHF.

This clonotype was detected ten times or more. The germline gene is not matched at one end of the junction; a read error may be the cause. V usage is TRBV5-1 and J usage is TRBJ2-7; 11 bases line up with TRBD1. The germline gives CDR1 SGHRS, CDR2 YFSETQ. The CDR3 covers 14 residues. CDR3 region: CASSPGQGAYEQYF. The CDR3 bases are TGTGCCAGCAGCCCGGGACAGGGGGCCTACGAGCAGTACTTC.

This clonotype was picked up a small number of times. At one boundary the junction diverges from the germline segment, which might be a read error. This chain joins TRBV4-3 and TRBJ1-3, with D perhaps TRBD1 (5 bases). The CDR3 loop spans 16 amino acids. CDR1 and CDR2 from the germline V gene are LGHNA and YSLEER. CDR3 coding DNA: TGCGCCAGCAGCCAAGACTTCCCAGGGTCTGGGAACACCATATATTTT. It codes for CASSQDFPGSGNTIYF.

The gene calls are TRBV11-1 and TRBJ2-6; TRBD2 might be the D (5 bases). This CDR3 has 16 residues. CDR1 and CDR2 from the germline V gene are SGHAT and FQDESV (reference sequence). V shed 1 base and J shed 1 base, with 8 bases lying between them. The CDR3 sequence: CASSLVPGSGANVLTF. Written as DNA, the CDR3 is TGTGCCAGCAGCTTAGTCCCGGGATCTGGGGCCAACGTCCTGACTTTC.

The J gene is TRBJ2-7, the V gene TRBV9; 9 bases are shared with TRBD2. V shed 0 bases, J shed 6 bases, and the junction held 7 bases outside the gene matches. The CDR3 extends over 15 amino acids. Germline V CDR1 and CDR2: SGDLS, YYNGEE. Written as DNA, the CDR3 is TGTGCCAGCAGCGTAGGATATAGCGGGGGCCGCGAGCAGTACTTC. Residues: CASSVGYSGGREQYF.

This CDR3 reads CASSLGMTSGSTGELFF. In nucleotides, the CDR3 is TGTGCCAGCAGTTTGGGGATGACTAGCGGGAGTACCGGGGAGCTGTTTTTT. The chain is built from TRBV12-3 or TRBV12-4 and TRBJ2-2, with 12 bases that match TRBD2. The CDR3 covers 17 residues. J lost 5 bases, V lost 3 bases, and 7 bases had no gene match.

In this sample, this clonotype turned up a few times. The chain has TRBV5-5 and TRBJ2-5, with TRBD1 identical over 8 bases. This CDR3 spans 14 amino acids. Germline loops: CDR1 SGHKS, CDR2 YYEKEE (reference sequence). With V trimmed by 5 bases and J by 5 bases, 8 bases remained unmatched. In DNA, the CDR3 is TGTGCCAGCAGTCGACAGGGGAGCCCGGAGACCCAGTACTTC. Amino acid sequence: CASSRQGSPETQYF.

This clonotype has only a few counts. This chain links TRBV20-1 with TRBJ2-7; D is possibly TRBD2 (6 bases). This CDR3 has 12 residues. The V end lost 3 bases, the J end lost 7 bases, and 13 bases lay between the germline ends. In germline, CDR1 is DFQATT, CDR2 SNEGSKA (reference sequence). The CDR3 sequence is CSARGGGMEQYF. In nucleotides, the CDR3 is TGCAGTGCTAGGGGGGGAGGCATGGAGCAGTACTTC.

This chain joins TRBV24-1 and TRBJ2-3, with D possibly being TRBD1 (6 bases). CDR1 and CDR2 from the germline V gene are KGHDR and SFDVKD. The CDR3 covers 14 residues. Trimming stripped 5 bases from V and 6 bases from J, with 14 bases between. The CDR3 region is CATSVTQGYDTQYF. The CDR3 DNA reads as TGTGCCACCAGTGTGACACAGGGTTATGATACGCAGTATTTT.

This clonotype has a handful of counts. The chain has TRBV5-6 and TRBJ2-3; TRBD1 aligns across 7 bases. This CDR3 contains 14 residues. J gave up 3 bases and V 1 base, and 2 bases lay outside the gene matches. Per the germline V gene, CDR1 is SGHDT and CDR2 is YYEEEE. The CDR3 sequence: CASSLRGLTDTQYF. Written as DNA, the CDR3 is TGTGCCAGCAGCTTGAGGGGGCTGACAGATACGCAGTATTTT. The variable domain in full, with the rest retrieved from reference TRBV5-6 and TRBJ2-3, is DAGVTQSPTHLIKTRGQQVTLRCSPKSGHDTVSWYQQALGQGPQFIFQYYEEEERQRGNFPDRFSGHQFPNYSSELNVNALLLGDSALYLCASSLRGLTDTQYFGPGTRLTVL.

The V and J genes are TRBV5-1 and TRBJ1-1, with TRBD1 identical over 9 bases. CDR3 length equals 16 residues. The V and J ends lost 4 bases and 3 bases, in that order; junction bases with no gene match: 10. Germline lookup yields CDR1 SGHRS and CDR2 YFSETQ. The CDR3 sequence is CASSLTRTGEYTEAFF. The CDR3 DNA is TGCGCCAGCAGCCTAACCCGGACAGGGGAGTACACTGAAGCTTTCTTT.

The chain couples TRBV5-1 to TRBJ1-2, with D possibly matching TRBD1 (6 bases). The CDR3 extends over 13 amino acids. Germline values: CDR1 SGHRS, CDR2 YFSETQ. V gave up 4 bases and J gave up 4 bases, with 11 bases separating them. CDR3 sequence: CASSLPDSYGYTF. The DNA of the CDR3 is TGCGCCAGCAGCCTCCCGGACAGCTATGGCTACACCTTC.

In this sample, this clonotype turned up a few times. V and J are TRBV24-1 and TRBJ2-1; 8 bases are shared with TRBD2. The CDR3 spans 19 residues. The germline CDR1 and CDR2 sequences are KGHDR and SFDVKD. V lost 3 bases to trimming and J lost 1 base; unmatched junction nucleotides: 13. The CDR3 DNA is TGTGCCACCAGTGATCGGAAATCTAGCGGGCTGCCATCCTACAATGAGCAGTTCTTC. Amino acid sequence: CATSDRKSSGLPSYNEQFF.